This T cell receptor (beta chain) derives from a study of T cells in localized non-small cell lung cancer (dated by TCRdb to 2018 to 2021). A note on the overall study: The study examined T cell repertoires in a few hundred patients with early-stage NSCLC and compared tumors with uninvolved tumor-adjacent lungs. The cohort was made up of approximately 250 treatment-naive NSCLC patients whose localized lung tumors had been resected. A mean age of approximately 66 years was recorded for the NSCLC patients, of whom roughly 130 were male and 107 were female.

What the work shows at the level of the full study, not this receptor alone: A median of roughly 58 of the top 100 tumor clones were detected in paired uninvolved adjacent lung, and 28 of these tumor clones were also found among the top 100 clones of the paired uninvolved adjacent lung. The highest T cell clonality was observed in uninvolved tumor-adjacent lung, where clonality exceeded that of tumor, suggesting that antigenic responses were more focused in uninvolved tumor-adjacent lung. Longer overall survival was associated with higher blood T cell density, whereas shorter survival was associated with higher adjacent-lung clonality. Multi-region tumor sequencing was not performed, so intratumor heterogeneity could not be excluded. Because of the exploratory design, TCR variables were selected using unadjusted p-values without false-discovery rate correction.

The immunoSEQ Assay was used to sequence TCR beta CDR3 regions from DNA. The study's processing was this. To compute T cell density, TCR beta template counts were normalized to usable DNA, which was estimated by amplifying housekeeping genes. The preseqR package was used to estimate richness by extrapolating to 400,000 templates for PBMC samples and to 120,000 templates for tissue samples. Clonality was defined as one minus Pielou's evenness. Differential abundance testing on productive amino-acid clonotypes, with a minimum total count of 5 and an alpha of 0.1, was used to identify tissue-enriched TCRs. The Jaccard Index and the Morisita Overlap Index were used to measure how much the repertoires overlapped between compartments. GLIPH grouped TCR beta CDR3s together with public tetramer-defined viral CDR3s, and a viral motif had to include at least three viral sequences and also show V-gene enrichment. This is the immuneACCESS table as TCRdb keeps it, with only in-frame sequences that have V and J called. A part of the clones is gone; compared with another copy, unresolved V genes explain less than half, and the rest is unexplained. From that table come the V and J calls and clone size; the DNA was used to work out D and trimming. The sample records 50,000 to 60,000 clones, more than 85% of which are singletons. The ten largest clonotypes hold about 16% of the sample.

At diagnosis, tumor, uninvolved tumor-adjacent lung and peripheral blood were collected and then preserved as a mix of FFPE and fresh-frozen material. For TCR repertoire profiling, blood samples were analyzed as peripheral blood mononuclear cells. V loses 2 bases at its end and J loses 4 bases; junction bases beyond the gene matches: 10. Per the germline V gene, MNHNS is the CDR1 and SASEGT is the CDR2. The CDR3 measures 16 amino acids from cysteine to phenylalanine. Only the CDR3 DNA is retained, 48 bases long and in frame from the first base. Notes on this clone: Its antigen is currently not known. Qualities for individual bases were not recorded, and no much larger clone is one base off.

This sequence was found in a female donor with stage II lung adenocarcinoma. The receptor chain draws on TRBV6-1 and TRBJ1-2, with TRBD1 identical over 7 junction bases. This specimen was PBMCs, taken before any cancer treatment. The bases are TGTGCCAGCAGTGAAAAAGACAGGGTTTTAGCCTATGGCTACACCTTC. It codes for CASSEKDRVLAYGYTF.